Described below is a single TCR beta chain sequence and its context. This sample is drawn from a study of T-cell reconstitution after alpha-beta-depleted transplantation in children. A library of TCRbeta sequences, prepared with unique molecular identifiers, was generated. TCRdb reanalysed the PCR reads using MiXCR and keeps one entry per CDR3 protein. This sample has roughly 200,000 distinct CDR3 sequences; 8.5% to 10% occur once, and the top ten carry around 6%. The germline V gene has CDR1 MNHEY and CDR2 SVGEGT. V lost 4 bases to trimming and J lost 6 bases, with 15 bases between them. This CDR3 is built from 15 residues.

The V gene is TRBV6-2 or TRBV6-3, the J gene TRBJ1-4; D might be TRBD1 (5 bases). The sample was PBMCs from the stem cell graft donor, taken from the stem cell graft. This receptor was identified in a human donor who donated a stem cell graft to a child with acute lymphoblastic leukemia. The CDR3 coding sequence is TGTGCCAGCAGTTTCGGCTTTGGGGGTGATGAAAAACTGTTTTTT. Translated: CASSFGFGGDEKLFF.